Presented here are 21 T cell receptor beta chains from one specimen sequenced in a study of T cell repertoires in ileal Crohn's disease. Assay used: immunoSEQ multiplex PCR; TCRdb lists only in-frame clones, some missing. The sample lists 55,000 to 65,000 clones, approximately 91% seen once, with roughly 2% in the top ten. The time point: neoterminal ileum biopsy at postoperative endoscopy, about 6 months after surgery. The specimen was ileal tissue. The receptors were gathered from an adult with Crohn's disease.

V usage is TRBV27 and J usage is TRBJ2-2; 8 bases fit TRBD1. The J segment lost 6 bases and the V segment lost 7 bases, leaving 13 bases of the junction unmatched. This CDR3 has 16 amino acids. Germline CDR1 reads MNHEY; CDR2 reads SMNVEV (reference sequence). The CDR3: CASTLRGTGLSGELFF. CDR3 nucleotide sequence: TGTGCCAGCACCCTAAGGGGGACAGGCCTTTCCGGGGAGCTGTTTTTT.

The V call is TRBV19, the J call TRBJ1-4; 11 bases line up with TRBD1. The J segment lost 7 bases and the V segment lost 3 bases, leaving 4 bases of the junction unmatched. CDR3 size: 15 residues. Germline-derived CDR1 and CDR2 are LNHDA and SQIVND (reference sequence). CDR3 amino acids: CASSIGTGGGEKLFF. For the CDR3, the DNA is TGTGCCAGTAGTATTGGGACAGGGGGGGGTGAAAAACTGTTTTTT.

This clone was detected only once. The J gene is TRBJ1-4, the V gene TRBV25-1, with D unresolved. Trimming stripped 3 bases from V and 4 bases from J, with 9 bases between. Germline assignment: CDR1 MGHDK and CDR2 SYGVNS. This CDR3 is 14 amino acids long. As DNA, the CDR3 is TGTGCCAGCAGTGAGCCGGGGATTAATGAAAAACTGTTTTTT. This gives the protein CASSEPGINEKLFF. Based on the CDR3 plus reference TRBV25-1 and TRBJ1-4, the full variable domain is EADIYQTPRYLVIGTGKKITLECSQTMGHDKMYWYQQDPGMELHLIHYSYGVNSTEKGDLSSESTVSRIRTEHFPLTLESARPSHTSQYLCASSEPGINEKLFFGSGTQLSVL.

The gene calls are TRBV4-1 and TRBJ2-1, with D possibly matching TRBD1 (6 bases). V was cut by 5 bases and J by 5 bases, with 10 bases left in between. The germline V gene has CDR1 MGHRA and CDR2 YSYEKL. The CDR3 covers 13 residues. CDR3 sequence: CASSETGDNEQFF. Here the CDR3 DNA reads TGCGCCAGCAGCGAGACAGGAGACAATGAGCAGTTCTTC.

Notes on this clone: A read error may account for a junction end that differs from germline. J is TRBJ2-3 and V is TRBV10-3, with TRBD1 identical over 8 bases. The CDR3 contains 17 residues. Germline CDR1 and CDR2: ENHRY and SYGVKD. The DNA of the CDR3 is TGTACCATCAGTGTCGGGATCGGACAGGGCCTGCATGATACGCAGTATTTT. Residues: CTISVGIGQGLHDTQYF.

The chain uses TRBV6-5 and TRBJ2-1, with D hard to call. Germline V gene data show CDR1 as MNHEY and CDR2 as SVGAGI. The CDR3 runs 11 residues. Trimming shortened V by 7 bases and J by 8 bases, and 9 bases separated the two germline ends. The CDR3 is CASTFVHEQFF. The CDR3 bases are TGTGCCAGCACATTTGTTCATGAGCAGTTCTTC.

For the CDR3, the DNA is TGTGCCAGCAGGTCAACAGGGGGCGCAACTAATGAAAAACTGTTTTTT. Protein: CASRSTGGATNEKLFF. The chain couples TRBV7-9 to TRBJ1-4; 9 nucleotides line up with TRBD1. In germline, CDR1 is SEHNR, CDR2 FQNEAQ (reference sequence). CDR3 size: 16 residues. V lost 6 bases, J lost 0 bases, and 5 bases stayed unmatched.

This clone was counted between two and nine times. The rearrangement links TRBV29-1 to TRBJ2-7; 8 bases agree with TRBD1. The J segment lost 4 bases and the V segment lost 6 bases, leaving 5 bases of the junction unmatched. This CDR3 is 12 amino acids long. Germline V gene sequence: CDR1 SQVTM, CDR2 ANQGSEA. As DNA, the CDR3 is TGCAGCGTCCGGACAGGGTTTTACGAGCAGTACTTC. This sequence encodes CSVRTGFYEQYF.

This chain joins TRBV7-2 and TRBJ2-1; 8 bases match TRBD1. The CDR3 runs 14 residues. Germline V gene sequence: CDR1 SGHTA, CDR2 FQGNSA. The V gene end was trimmed by 3 bases and the J gene end by 7 bases; junction bases not matched to a gene: 5. The CDR3 loop reads CASSFDRGANEQFF. Here the CDR3 DNA reads TGTGCCAGCAGCTTCGACAGGGGAGCGAATGAGCAGTTCTTC.

Here the CDR3 reads CASSPLSGSGSYEQYF. The CDR3 DNA follows: TGCGCCAGCTCACCATTGAGCGGGAGTGGTTCTTACGAGCAGTACTTC. The chain combines TRBV5-1 with TRBJ2-7, with 8 bases lining up with TRBD2. Losses at the gene ends were 7 bases for V and 4 bases for J; bases not matched to a gene: 16. CDR3 length: 16 amino acids. The germline CDR1 and CDR2 sequences are SGHRS and YFSETQ.

This clone was observed a single time. The chain has TRBV5-1 and TRBJ1-2; 7 bases fit TRBD1. The CDR3 extends over 12 amino acids. CDR1 is SGHRS and CDR2 is YFSETQ in the germline V gene. V lost 4 bases to trimming and J lost 8 bases; unmatched junction nucleotides: 5. The CDR3 sequence: CASSIDRAGYTF. The CDR3 coding sequence is TGCGCCAGCAGCATCGACAGGGCGGGCTACACCTTC.

This clone has just one count. J is TRBJ2-1 and V is TRBV7-2; maybe TRBD2 (5 bases). This CDR3 comprises 13 residues. Trimming took 5 bases from V and 4 from J, leaving 9 bases between them. Looked up from germline, CDR1 is SGHTA and CDR2 is FQGNSA. This CDR3 reads CASSRPGYNEQFF. CDR3 DNA: TGTGCCAGCAGCCGACCGGGATACAATGAGCAGTTCTTC.

The V call is TRBV5-1, the J call TRBJ2-2; 8 positions match TRBD2. CDR1 is SGHRS and CDR2 is YFSETQ in the germline V gene. V shed 2 bases and J 6 bases; nucleotides not matched to a gene: 9. The CDR3 totals 16 residues. This CDR3 is CASSLREGRQSGELFF. CDR3 nucleotide sequence: TGCGCCAGCAGCTTACGGGAGGGCCGTCAATCCGGGGAGCTGTTTTTT. The full variable domain, with the rest looked up from reference TRBV5-1 and TRBJ2-2, is KAGVTQTPRYLIKTRGQQVTLSCSPISGHRSVSWYQQTPGQGLQFLFEYFSETQRNKGNFPGRFSGRQFSNSRSEMNVSTLELGDSALYLCASSLREGRQSGELFFGEGSRLTVL.

V usage is TRBV19 and J usage is TRBJ2-7, with 9 bases identical to TRBD2. V was pared by 4 bases and J by 3 bases, with 13 bases of the junction left unmatched. The CDR3 consists of 17 residues. CDR1 and CDR2 from the germline V gene are LNHDA and SQIVND (reference sequence). CDR3 sequence: CASSKSSGSADFYEQYF. As DNA, the CDR3 is TGTGCCAGTAGTAAAAGTAGCGGGAGTGCGGATTTCTACGAGCAGTACTTC.

This clone is a singleton in its sample. The V gene is TRBV27, the J gene TRBJ1-3; TRBD1 agrees at 7 bases. Germline CDR1 MNHEY, CDR2 SMNVEV (reference sequence). V was clipped by 6 bases and J by 4 bases; unmatched bases: 9. The CDR3 sequence is 15 residues long. CDR3 sequence: CASSRRGRGGNTIYF. The CDR3 bases are TGTGCCAGCAGCCGGAGGGGGCGCGGAGGAAACACCATATATTTT.

The chain employs TRBV18 and TRBJ1-4; D perhaps matches TRBD1 (6 bases). The CDR3 is 15 amino acids. The germline gives CDR1 KGHSH, CDR2 LQKENI. V lost 1 base and J lost 7, with 13 bases in between. The CDR3: CASSPRTGRTEKLFF. CDR3 nucleotides: TGTGCCAGCTCACCACGAACAGGGCGGACTGAAAAACTGTTTTTT.

This clone has only a few counts. This chain uses TRBV7-9 with TRBJ1-1; TRBD1 is a possible D gene (5 bases). Per the germline V gene, CDR1 is SEHNR and CDR2 is FQNEAQ (reference sequence). V was trimmed by 1 base and J by 4 bases, leaving 7 bases between them. The CDR3 length is 13 residues. This CDR3 reads CASSLGGGTEAFF. The CDR3 DNA follows: TGTGCCAGCAGCTTAGGGGGCGGCACTGAAGCTTTCTTT.

This chain connects TRBV7-3 to TRBJ2-2; weak D call: TRBD1 (5 bases). V lost 5 bases and J lost 7, with 20 bases in between. The CDR3 consists of 16 residues. Looked up from germline, CDR1 is SGHTA and CDR2 is FQGTGA. CDR3 sequence (DNA): TGTGCCAGCAGCAATGGGGCAGTTGGTACTGGCGGGGAGCTGTTTTTT. Its protein is CASSNGAVGTGGELFF. The whole variable domain, filled in from reference TRBV7-3 and TRBJ2-2, reads GAGVSQTPSNKVTEKGKYVELRCDPISGHTALYWYRQSLGQGPEFLIYFQGTGAADDSGLPNDRFFAVRPEGSVSTLKIQRTERGDSAVYLCASSNGAVGTGGELFFGEGSRLTVL.

This chain connects TRBV2 to TRBJ2-5; tentatively, D is TRBD2 (5 bases). Trimming left V 0 bases short and J 7 bases short, with 15 bases between. This CDR3 spans 15 amino acids. CDR1 is SNHLY, CDR2 FYNNEI, per germline. The CDR3, as DNA: TGTGCCAGCAGTGAAGCGCCCGGAGCCAGCGGGACCCAGTACTTC. It yields the protein CASSEAPGASGTQYF. The whole variable domain, filled in from reference TRBV2 and TRBJ2-5, reads EPEVTQTPSHQVTQMGQEVILRCVPISNHLYFYWYRQILGQKVEFLVSFYNNEISEKSEIFDDQFSVERPDGSNFTLKIRSTKLEDSAMYFCASSEAPGASGTQYFGPGTRLLVL.

The gene calls are TRBV7-2 and TRBJ2-5; D gene uncertain. The CDR3 has 13 residues. Trimming shortened V by 4 bases and J by 2 bases, and 8 bases separated the two germline ends. CDR1 is SGHTA and CDR2 is FQGNSA in the germline V gene. The CDR3 coding sequence is TGTGCCAGCAGCTCGGGTCCACAAGAGACCCAGTACTTC. The encoded protein is CASSSGPQETQYF.

In the case of this clone: This same CDR3 is encoded by further DNA sequences in the sample. The rearrangement links TRBV7-9 to TRBJ2-5; D is undetermined. Germline CDR1 is SEHNR and CDR2 is FQNEAQ (reference sequence). The CDR3 loop spans 10 amino acids. V lost 5 bases to trimming and J lost 5 bases, with 3 bases between them. The CDR3 DNA follows: TGTGCCAGCAGCCGGGAGACCCAGTACTTC. It is translated as CASSRETQYF.